Below, 21 T cell receptor beta chains from the same sample are listed, as sequenced in a study of response to subunit inactivated influenza vaccine. TCRdb independently ran MiXCR on the RT-PCR reads; one entry per CDR3 protein. The sample has fewer than 350,000 distinct CDR3 sequences; 20% to 25% are singletons. The sample here was PBMCs from blood, taken less than 22 months after vaccination. These receptors all come from a man aged 50-75 years who received an inactivated influenza vaccine.

Here the CDR3 DNA reads TGTGCCAGCAGCTTAGCGGAGGTAGATACGCAGTATTTT. Translated, it gives CASSLAEVDTQYF. The chain joins TRBV7-9 to TRBJ2-3, with D perhaps TRBD2 (5 bases). Per germline, CDR1 SEHNR and CDR2 FQNEAQ (reference sequence). The CDR3 is 13 amino acids. V lost 0 bases, J lost 5 bases, and 6 bases lay in between.

Concerning this clonotype itself: One junction end disagrees with the germline gene, perhaps due to a read error. The chain links TRBV6-5 to TRBJ2-7; TRBD1 or TRBD2 may be the D gene (7 bases each). Germline V gene lookup returns CDR1 MNHEY and CDR2 SVGAGI. This CDR3 is 16 amino acids long. CDR3 bases: TGTGGCAGCAGTTACTGGGGGGGCGACAGGGTCTACGAGCAGTACTTC. Its protein product is CGSSYWGGDRVYEQYF.

CDR3 DNA sequence: TGTGCCACCAGCAGAGTTCTGGGGAACACTGAAGCTTTCTTT. This gives the protein CATSRVLGNTEAFF. V gene TRBV15 combines with J gene TRBJ1-1, with no clear D. The CDR3 extends over 14 amino acids. CDR1 is LNHNV and CDR2 is YYDKDF in the germline V gene (reference sequence). Trimming left V 1 base short and J 1 base short, with 7 bases between.

The genes are TRBV28 and TRBJ1-1; D unclear. The CDR3 loop spans 13 amino acids. Between the trimmed V and J ends, which lost 4 bases and 1 base, there was a span of 7 bases. The V gene's germline CDR1 is MDHEN and CDR2 SYDVKM. CDR3 sequence: CASSYQTNTEAFF. CDR3 nucleotides: TGTGCCAGCAGTTACCAGACGAACACTGAAGCTTTCTTT.

This sequence joins TRBV3-1 and TRBJ2-5; TRBD2 aligns across 14 bases. Germline V gene sequence: CDR1 LGHDT, CDR2 YNNKEL (reference sequence). The CDR3 extends over 18 amino acids. J was trimmed by 9 bases and V by 0 bases; bases with no gene match: 12. The CDR3 spells CASSQDGTSGSISVSQYF. The DNA of the CDR3 is TGTGCCAGCAGCCAAGATGGGACTAGCGGGAGTATTAGCGTGTCCCAGTACTTC.

The chain has TRBV12-3 or TRBV12-4 and TRBJ2-2; maybe TRBD2 (6 bases). The CDR3 is made up of 17 amino acids. Trimming took 7 bases from V and 5 from J, leaving 23 bases between them. The CDR3 is CASTPNRRDGLTGELFF. Written as DNA, the CDR3 is TGTGCCAGCACACCGAATAGGAGGGACGGCTTAACCGGGGAGCTGTTTTTT.

This clonotype has more than one count but fewer than ten. This rearrangement joins TRBV20-1 to TRBJ2-3; TRBD2 aligns across 8 bases. V lost 3 bases, J lost 4 bases, and 9 bases stayed unmatched. CDR3 length: 15 residues. From germline, CDR1 is DFQATT and CDR2 SNEGSKA (reference sequence). The CDR3 coding sequence is TGCAGTGCTAGCGGAAGCGGGAGTGCCGCAGATACGCAGTATTTT. Protein sequence: CSASGSGSAADTQYF.

This clonotype was recorded at least ten times. V gene TRBV7-2 combines with J gene TRBJ2-1, with 7 bases aligning to TRBD2. Germline V CDR1 and CDR2: SGHTA, FQGNSA. This CDR3 has 14 amino acids. The V and J ends lost 5 bases and 5 bases, in that order; junction bases with no gene match: 6. The chain's CDR3 is CASSPWGGHNEQFF. Here the CDR3 DNA reads TGTGCCAGCAGCCCGTGGGGGGGTCACAATGAGCAGTTCTTC.

This clonotype has a handful of counts. This chain connects TRBV27 to TRBJ2-1, with 9 nucleotides matching TRBD1. V lost 2 bases, J lost 6 bases, and 2 bases stayed unmatched. CDR3 length: 14 amino acids. The V gene's germline CDR1 is MNHEY and CDR2 SMNVEV (reference sequence). DNA for the CDR3: TGTGCCAGCAGTTTACAGACAGGGGGCAATGAGCAGTTCTTC. Protein product: CASSLQTGGNEQFF.

This chain uses TRBV7-2 with TRBJ2-3; no firm D call. The CDR3 consists of 15 residues. The germline V and J ends were trimmed by 5 bases and 3 bases, with 15 bases remaining between them. The germline V gene has CDR1 SGHTA and CDR2 FQGNSA. The CDR3 nucleotides are TGTGCCAGCAGCCGTACACGATTGGGTACAGATACGCAGTATTTT. It codes for CASSRTRLGTDTQYF.

The chain recombines TRBV20-1 with TRBJ2-3; D unresolved. The V end lost 0 bases, the J end lost 0 bases, and 10 bases lay between the germline ends. From germline, CDR1 is DFQATT and CDR2 SNEGSKA (reference sequence). This CDR3 is 15 amino acids long. CDR3 residues: CSARDPRLSTDTQYF. The CDR3 DNA follows: TGCAGTGCTAGAGATCCCCGACTGAGCACAGATACGCAGTATTTT.

The chain uses TRBV10-3 and TRBJ2-2; no firm D call. Trimming shortened V by 2 bases and J by 3 bases, and 4 bases separated the two germline ends. Germline assignment: CDR1 ENHRY and CDR2 SYGVKD. The CDR3 covers 13 residues. CDR3: CAISEADTGELFF. The DNA for the CDR3 is TGTGCCATCAGTGAGGCGGACACCGGGGAGCTGTTTTTT.

V and J are TRBV6-2 or TRBV6-3 and TRBJ1-1; D perhaps matches TRBD1 (5 bases). The germline CDR1 and CDR2 sequences are MNHEY and SVGEGT. This CDR3 is built from 14 residues. V was clipped by 11 bases and J by 6 bases, with 22 bases between them. The CDR3 reads CACNPTVVSPEAFF. The CDR3 DNA reads TGTGCCTGCAACCCGACAGTCGTCAGTCCTGAAGCTTTCTTT.

The chain joins TRBV19 to TRBJ2-2; the match to TRBD2 covers 9 bases. Germline V gives CDR1 LNHDA, CDR2 SQIVND (reference sequence). The CDR3 runs to 15 residues. J gave up 4 bases and V 3 bases, and 3 bases lay outside the gene matches. For the CDR3, the DNA is TGTGCCAGTAGTATGCTAGCGGGGATCACCGGGGAGCTGTTTTTT. Its translation is CASSMLAGITGELFF.

This clonotype has just a few counts. The chain has TRBV6-5 and TRBJ1-1; tentative D call: TRBD1 (6 bases). The CDR3 contains 17 residues. Trimming stripped 8 bases from V and 0 bases from J, with 22 bases between. The V gene's germline CDR1 is MNHEY and CDR2 SVGAGI. For the CDR3, the DNA is TGTGCCAGCTATTACGGAGGGAGGACAGCCATGAACACTGAAGCTTTCTTT. It codes for CASYYGGRTAMNTEAFF.

J is TRBJ2-1 and V is TRBV24-1, with 14 bases identical to TRBD2. Trimming at V came to 5 bases and at J to 7 bases, leaving 12 bases not matched to a gene. Per the germline V gene, CDR1 is KGHDR and CDR2 is SFDVKD. CDR3 length: 18 residues. The CDR3 spells CATSARLGTSGRGNEQFF. The CDR3, as DNA: TGTGCCACCAGTGCCCGTTTGGGGACTAGCGGGAGAGGTAATGAGCAGTTCTTC.

The rearrangement joins TRBV5-1 to TRBJ2-1; 15 nucleotides match TRBD2. The V gene end was trimmed by 3 bases and the J gene end by 7 bases; junction bases not matched to a gene: 5. This CDR3 has 16 amino acids. CDR1 SGHRS and CDR2 YFSETQ come from the germline V gene. The CDR3 region is CASSSGLAGGLNEQFF. In DNA form, the CDR3 reads TGCGCCAGCAGCTCAGGACTAGCGGGGGGGCTAAATGAGCAGTTCTTC.

The rearrangement links TRBV10-3 to TRBJ2-7, with D perhaps assigned TRBD1 or TRBD2 (6 bases each). Germline assignment: CDR1 ENHRY and CDR2 SYGVKD. Trimming took off 5 bases at V and 5 bases at J, with 13 bases between the two ends. CDR3 length equals 13 residues. CDR3 loop: CAISPGAPNEQYF. CDR3 coding DNA: TGTGCCATCAGTCCGGGGGCGCCGAACGAGCAGTACTTC.

The chain uses TRBV4-1 and TRBJ2-4; no clear D gene. CDR3 length equals 14 residues. The V gene's germline CDR1 is MGHRA and CDR2 YSYEKL. V gave up 3 bases and J gave up 0 bases, with 6 bases separating them. Written as DNA, the CDR3 is TGCGCCAGCAGCCACCCGTTAGCCAAAAACATTCAGTACTTC. It translates to CASSHPLAKNIQYF.

This clonotype turned up a few times. This rearrangement joins TRBV5-6 to TRBJ1-1, with a tentative D call TRBD1 (5 bases). V lost 2 bases, J lost 4 bases, and 9 bases lay in between. Germline loops: CDR1 SGHDT, CDR2 YYEEEE. CDR3 length: 13 residues. The CDR3 is CASSFEGVTEAFF. The CDR3 nucleotides read TGTGCCAGCAGCTTTGAAGGGGTCACTGAAGCTTTCTTT.

This clonotype was observed at least ten times. The chain couples TRBV12-3 or TRBV12-4 to TRBJ1-5; D is possibly TRBD1 (6 bases). The CDR3 is made up of 13 amino acids. Deletions cut 6 bases from V and 2 bases from J, with 8 bases between. The CDR3 nucleotides read TGTGCCAGCAGCGAGGGGGGCAATCAGCCCCAGCATTTT. This gives the protein CASSEGGNQPQHF.